The subject of this entry is one T cell receptor (beta chain). Its antigen remains unknown. The sample comes from a study of shared clonotypes between healthy human individuals. Regarding the study as a whole: In having few donors, the study represented limited genetic and exposure-history diversity.

Template for every sorted-subset replicate PCR totaled approximately 200 ng DNA, tens of thousands of T cell genomes. TCRdb keeps only in-frame clones here, not all; method: immunoSEQ multiplex PCR. Among some 2,500,000 clones listed, roughly 93% were seen once. The TCR comes from a man aged 18 to 29 in good health. Some clones in this sample may be carry-over from other donors' samples. Sequencing was carried out using naive CD4+ T cells from PBMCs. The subset was: CD45RA+ positively selected.

Here the CDR3 DNA reads TGTGCCAGCAGCCGCGGGGCGGGAGGCCAAGATACGCAGTATTTT. This gives the protein CASSRGAGGQDTQYF. The rearrangement links TRBV7-7 to TRBJ2-3; 8 positions match TRBD2. This CDR3 region has 15 residues. J was trimmed by 5 bases and V by 5 bases; bases with no gene match: 9. Germline V gene data show CDR1 as SSHAT and CDR2 as FNYEAQ (reference sequence).